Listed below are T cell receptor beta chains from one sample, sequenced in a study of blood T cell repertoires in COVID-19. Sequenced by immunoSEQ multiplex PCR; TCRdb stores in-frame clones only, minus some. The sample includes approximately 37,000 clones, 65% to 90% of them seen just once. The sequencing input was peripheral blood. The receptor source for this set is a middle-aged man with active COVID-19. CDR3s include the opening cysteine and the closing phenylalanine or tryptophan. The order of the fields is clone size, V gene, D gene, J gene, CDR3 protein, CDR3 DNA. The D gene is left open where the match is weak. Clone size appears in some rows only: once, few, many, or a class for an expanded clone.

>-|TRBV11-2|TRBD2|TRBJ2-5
CASRLSGGLETQYF
TGTGCCAGCAGGCTCTCGGGGGGATTAGAGACCCAGTACTTC
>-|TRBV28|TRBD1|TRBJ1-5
CASSFGQGGYSNQPQHF
TGTGCCAGCAGTTTCGGGCAGGGGGGATATAGCAATCAGCCCCAGCATTTT
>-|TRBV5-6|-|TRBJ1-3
CASSPHSFSGNTIYF
TGTGCCAGCAGCCCCCACAGCTTCTCTGGAAACACCATATATTTT
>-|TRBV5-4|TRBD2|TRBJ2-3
CASSQASGSLKGDTQYF
TGTGCCAGCAGCCAAGCTAGCGGGAGCTTGAAAGGCGATACGCAGTATTTT
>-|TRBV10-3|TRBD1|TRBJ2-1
CAISGTGGPNEQFF
TGTGCCATCAGTGGGACAGGGGGTCCCAATGAGCAGTTCTTC
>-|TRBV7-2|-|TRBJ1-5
CASSPNSNQPQHF
TGTGCCAGCAGCCCAAATAGCAATCAGCCCCAGCATTTT
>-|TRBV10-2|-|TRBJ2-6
CASSVGPSGANVLTF
TGCGCCAGCAGCGTGGGGCCCTCTGGGGCCAACGTCCTGACTTTC
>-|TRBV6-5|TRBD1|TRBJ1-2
CASARQGANYGYTF
TGTGCCAGCGCGAGACAGGGGGCTAACTATGGCTACACCTTC
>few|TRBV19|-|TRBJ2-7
CASAWDKSSYEQYF
TGTGCCAGTGCCTGGGACAAGAGCTCCTACGAGCAGTACTTC
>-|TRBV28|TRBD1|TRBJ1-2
CASSLTRTGNYGYTF
TGTGCCAGCAGTTTAACGCGGACAGGGAACTATGGCTACACCTTC
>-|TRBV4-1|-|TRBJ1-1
CASLQGPGNTEAFF
TGCGCCAGCCTACAGGGCCCGGGAAACACTGAAGCTTTCTTT
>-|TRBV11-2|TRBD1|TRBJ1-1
CASSPYGQAEIGNTEAFF
TGTGCCAGCAGCCCGTATGGACAGGCGGAGATTGGGAACACTGAAGCTTTCTTT
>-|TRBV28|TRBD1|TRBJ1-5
CASSRLIDRGNQPQHF
TGTGCCAGCAGTCGCCTAATAGACAGGGGCAATCAGCCCCAGCATTTT
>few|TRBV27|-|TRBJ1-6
CASSPDQGFGDSPLHF
TGTGCCAGCAGTCCTGACCAGGGATTTGGGGATTCACCCCTCCACTTT
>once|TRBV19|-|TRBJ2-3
CASSISGDTQYF
TGTGCCAGTAGTATATCGGGAGATACGCAGTATTTT
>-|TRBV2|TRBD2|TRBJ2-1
CATRRAGSNNEQFF
TGTGCCACTAGACGAGCGGGATCAAACAATGAGCAGTTCTTC
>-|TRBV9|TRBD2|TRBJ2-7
CASSVGLAGPSYEQYF
TGTGCCAGCAGCGTAGGACTAGCGGGGCCCTCCTACGAGCAGTACTTC